Given below is one T cell receptor (beta chain) in context. Its antigen remains unidentified. TCRdb reanalysed the RT-PCR reads using MiXCR and keeps one entry per CDR3 protein. This sample carries roughly 630,000 distinct CDR3 sequences, approximately 15% of them seen once, and the ten largest clones take roughly 7.2%. The record originates from a study of response to subunit inactivated influenza vaccine. General study results and limits: The authors put forward the suggestion that each seasonal influenza vaccination may bring in only a limited number of new T cells.

From germline, CDR1 is ENHRY and CDR2 SYGVKD. This CDR3 is built from 16 residues. V gave up 3 bases and J gave up 5 bases; unmatched junction bases: 9. This clonotype originated in a middle-aged man who received an inactivated influenza vaccine. The genes are TRBV10-3 and TRBJ2-1, with 8 bases fitting TRBD2. The material sequenced was PBMCs from blood, taken around 15 days before vaccination. This chain's CDR3 is CAISDLGTRSHNEQFF. CDR3 nucleotides: TGTGCCATCAGTGACCTTGGGACTAGGAGTCACAATGAGCAGTTCTTC.